Following are 27 T cell receptor beta chains from one sample sequenced in a study of beta chain features in type 1 diabetes. Reverse transcription of all isolated RNA meant that expressed TCRB transcripts were sequenced. Sequencing was performed with immunoSEQ multiplex PCR; in TCRdb, only in-frame clones are kept and a portion is missing. The table includes 120,000 to 150,000 clones, roughly 53% detected once. Sequencing was performed on Tregs from blood. The source of these receptors is a man aged 18 to 35 in good health.

This sequence joins TRBV7-2 and TRBJ2-1; the match to TRBD2 covers 11 bases. Trimming cost V 6 bases and J 6 bases; bases outside gene matches: 4. The V gene's germline CDR1 is SGHTA and CDR2 FQGNSA. This CDR3 is 14 amino acids long. This CDR3 reads CASSPGLAVNEQFF. CDR3 DNA: TGTGCCAGCAGTCCGGGACTAGCGGTCAATGAGCAGTTCTTC.

The chain combines TRBV5-1 with TRBJ2-1; D is uncertain. CDR1 is SGHRS and CDR2 is YFSETQ in the germline V gene. Trimming left V 4 bases short and J 6 bases short, with 11 bases between. This CDR3 spans 13 amino acids. CDR3 loop: CASSATPGNEQFF. CDR3 DNA sequence: TGCGCCAGCAGCGCCACACCTGGCAATGAGCAGTTCTTC.

This sequence joins TRBV19 and TRBJ2-3, with a tentative D call TRBD1 (6 bases). V was cut by 4 bases and J by 2 bases, with 10 bases left in between. This CDR3 is 14 amino acids long. Germline-derived CDR1 and CDR2 are LNHDA and SQIVND (reference sequence). The CDR3 DNA follows: TGTGCCAGTAGTACAACAGGGAACACAGATACGCAGTATTTT. This sequence encodes CASSTTGNTDTQYF.

This clone is a singleton in its sample. The chain uses TRBV28 and TRBJ2-7; D may be TRBD1 (5 bases). V shed 2 bases and J shed 3 bases, with 8 bases lying between them. The V gene's germline CDR1 is MDHEN and CDR2 SYDVKM. The CDR3 covers 13 residues. The CDR3 region is CASSLQGIYEQYF. CDR3 bases: TGTGCCAGCAGTTTACAGGGAATCTACGAGCAGTACTTC.

This clone was seen more than once but under ten times. The J gene is TRBJ1-6, the V gene TRBV19, with TRBD1 matching over 7 bases. The CDR3 has 15 residues. The J segment lost 6 bases and the V segment lost 7 bases, leaving 9 bases of the junction unmatched. Germline CDR1 LNHDA, CDR2 SQIVND (reference sequence). CDR3 loop: CASTRTGQFNSPLHF. The CDR3 nucleotides are TGTGCCAGTACCCGGACGGGACAGTTTAATTCACCCCTCCACTTT. The variable domain in full, with the rest retrieved from reference TRBV19 and TRBJ1-6, is DGGITQSPKYLFRKEGQNVTLSCEQNLNHDAMYWYRQDPGQGLRLIYYSQIVNDFQKGDIAEGYSVSREKKESFPLTVTSAQKNPTAFYLCASTRTGQFNSPLHFGNGTRLTVT.

In DNA form, the CDR3 reads TGTGCCAGCTCCCGCTATTTAGGCGGGGGGACCTCCTACAATGAGCAGTTCTTC. Amino acids: CASSRYLGGGTSYNEQFF. The rearrangement joins TRBV18 to TRBJ2-1; 8 nucleotides line up with TRBD2. J lost 0 bases, V lost 6 bases, and 13 bases had no gene match. The CDR3 contains 18 residues. The germline gives CDR1 KGHSH, CDR2 LQKENI. The full variable domain, its missing parts supplied by reference TRBV18 and TRBJ2-1, is NAGVMQNPRHLVRRRGQEARLRCSPMKGHSHVYWYRQLPEEGLKFMVYLQKENIIDESGMPKERFSAEFPKEGPSILRIQQVVRGDSAAYFCASSRYLGGGTSYNEQFFGPGTRLTVL.

This chain joins TRBV7-3 and TRBJ2-2, with 10 nucleotides matching TRBD1. After removal of 5 bases from V and 7 bases from J, the junction contained 7 bases not matched to a gene. The CDR3 has 15 residues. Germline CDR1 and CDR2: SGHTA and FQGTGA. The CDR3 reads CASSQTTGGGGELFF. CDR3 nucleotides: TGTGCCAGCAGCCAAACGACAGGGGGCGGCGGGGAGCTGTTTTTT.

This clone was counted only a few times. This chain connects TRBV7-9 to TRBJ2-2; TRBD2 matches 13 bases. The trim removed 5 bases at V and 4 bases at J, leaving 4 bases unmatched. The CDR3 runs 16 residues. Germline CDR1 and CDR2: SEHNR and FQNEAQ (reference sequence). In DNA, the CDR3 is TGTGCCAGCAGCAAAGGACTAGCGGGAGTCACCGGGGAGCTGTTTTTT. Encoded protein: CASSKGLAGVTGELFF.

This clone was counted between two and nine times. The V call is TRBV28, the J call TRBJ1-1, with a possible D match to TRBD1 (5 bases). Germline V gives CDR1 MDHEN, CDR2 SYDVKM. CDR3 length: 13 amino acids. Trimming left V 2 bases short and J 7 bases short, with 11 bases between. The CDR3: CASSLGGGSEAFF. CDR3 nucleotide sequence: TGTGCCAGCAGTTTAGGCGGGGGGAGTGAAGCTTTCTTT. Filled out from reference TRBV28 and TRBJ1-1, the complete variable domain reads DVKVTQSSRYLVKRTGEKVFLECVQDMDHENMFWYRQDPGLGLRLIYFSYDVKMKEKGDIPEGYSVSREKKERFSLILESASTNQTSMYLCASSLGGGSEAFFGQGTRLTVV.

The chain combines TRBV7-2 with TRBJ2-7, with 12 positions matching TRBD2. Germline V gene sequence: CDR1 SGHTA, CDR2 FQGNSA. Trimming cost V 4 bases and J 4 bases; bases outside gene matches: 5. The CDR3 has 15 residues. CDR3 DNA sequence: TGTGCCAGCAGCTCATATGGACTAGCGGGATACGAGCAGTACTTC. Translated: CASSSYGLAGYEQYF. Drawing the rest from reference TRBV7-2 and TRBJ2-7, the complete variable domain is GAGVSQSPSNKVTEKGKDVELRCDPISGHTALYWYRQSLGQGLEFLIYFQGNSAPDKSGLPSDRFSAERTGGSVSTLTIQRTQQEDSAVYLCASSSYGLAGYEQYFGPGTRLTVT.

This clone was seen a handful of times. The chain combines TRBV4-2 with TRBJ2-1; 10 positions match TRBD2. The CDR3 is 18 amino acids. Germline V lookup: CDR1 LGHNA, CDR2 YNFKEQ. The junction had 7 bases not matched to a gene; V was cut back by 1 base and J by 1 base. CDR3 sequence (DNA): TGTGCCAGCAGCCAAGCGAGGGCTAGCGGGAGTTCCTACAATGAGCAGTTCTTC. Its protein product is CASSQARASGSSYNEQFF.

The chain joins TRBV6-1 to TRBJ1-2; D is unclear. The CDR3 totals 13 residues. Germline loops: CDR1 MNHNS, CDR2 SASEGT. Trimming left V 6 bases short and J 0 bases short, with 8 bases between. CDR3 residues: CASRITANYGYTF. For the CDR3, the DNA is TGTGCCAGCAGGATAACAGCTAACTATGGCTACACCTTC.

The table lists this clone with a few counts. The V gene is TRBV2, the J gene TRBJ2-1; 9 bases are a match to TRBD2. The V gene end was trimmed by 7 bases and the J gene end by 5 bases; junction bases not matched to a gene: 9. The CDR3 covers 15 residues. From germline, CDR1 is SNHLY and CDR2 FYNNEI. CDR3 bases: TGTGCCAGCAAGAAAAACGGCGGGGGGGACAATGAGCAGTTCTTC. Translated: CASKKNGGGDNEQFF.

This clone occurred a few times. J is TRBJ1-5 and V is TRBV29-1; D gene unclear. This CDR3 region has 12 residues. Germline V CDR1 and CDR2: SQVTM, ANQGSEA. CDR3 sequence reads: CSAGEGNQPQHF. The CDR3 DNA is TGCAGTGCCGGGGAAGGCAATCAGCCCCAGCATTTT.

This rearrangement joins TRBV11-1 to TRBJ2-7; D might be TRBD2 (5 bases). V was shortened by 2 bases and J by 3 bases, with 8 bases between the two germline ends. Looked up from germline, CDR1 is SGHAT and CDR2 is FQDESV (reference sequence). CDR3 length equals 13 residues. The DNA for the CDR3 is TGTGCCAGCAGCTTATCCGGGAACTACGAGCAGTACTTC. This sequence encodes CASSLSGNYEQYF.

The chain links TRBV7-2 to TRBJ1-1; 8 nucleotides align to TRBD1. CDR1 SGHTA and CDR2 FQGNSA come from the germline V gene. The V segment lost 3 bases and the J segment 7 bases; nucleotides outside the gene matches: 4. This CDR3 has 13 residues. The CDR3 coding sequence is TGTGCCAGCAGCTTCAGGGGGCGAGGTGAAGCTTTCTTT. This codes for CASSFRGRGEAFF.

V gene TRBV2 combines with J gene TRBJ1-3; possible D gene TRBD1, 6 bases. CDR3 length equals 15 residues. Germline V gene sequence: CDR1 SNHLY, CDR2 FYNNEI. V was clipped by 5 bases and J by 0 bases, with 11 bases between them. CDR3 residues: CASSKDSSSGNTIYF. CDR3 DNA: TGTGCCAGCAGTAAGGACAGCTCCTCTGGAAACACCATATATTTT. Drawing the rest from reference TRBV2 and TRBJ1-3, the complete variable domain is EPEVTQTPSHQVTQMGQEVILRCVPISNHLYFYWYRQILGQKVEFLVSFYNNEISEKSEIFDDQFSVERPDGSNFTLKIRSTKLEDSAMYFCASSKDSSSGNTIYFGEGSWLTVV.

This clone was picked up a small number of times. This sequence joins TRBV30 and TRBJ2-4; a weak D match, TRBD2 (6 bases). This CDR3 has 13 amino acids. Germline-derived CDR1 and CDR2 are GTSNPN and SVGIG (reference sequence). The CDR3 DNA follows: TGTGCGTTGGGGGACTGGCGGAGGAACATTCAGTACTTC. Its translation is CALGDWRRNIQYF.

The sample holds a few counts of this clone. The J gene is TRBJ2-1, the V gene TRBV7-2; 11 bases fit TRBD2. The CDR3 loop spans 13 amino acids. J was trimmed by 11 bases and V by 6 bases; bases with no gene match: 6. Germline V gene data show CDR1 as SGHTA and CDR2 as FQGNSA. Written as DNA, the CDR3 is TGTGCCAGCAGACTAGCGGGGGATGGAAAGCAGTTCTTC. Protein product: CASRLAGDGKQFF.

This clone was counted a few times. The V call is TRBV6-6, the J call TRBJ2-7; D might be TRBD2 (5 bases). The CDR3 covers 15 residues. The V gene's germline CDR1 is MNHNY and CDR2 SVGAGI (reference sequence). The V and J ends lost 2 bases and 4 bases respectively, with 15 bases between them. The DNA for the CDR3 is TGTGCCAGCAGTTACAGAGGTCTAGCCGGTTACGAGCAGTACTTC. Translation: CASSYRGLAGYEQYF.

V and J are TRBV5-1 and TRBJ1-2, with 7 bases lining up with TRBD1. The CDR3 spans 15 residues. The junction had 9 bases not matched to a gene; V was cut back by 4 bases and J by 3 bases. Germline-derived CDR1 and CDR2 are SGHRS and YFSETQ. The CDR3 DNA sequence: TGCGCCAGCAGCCAGGGAAGGGGGCGATACTATGGCTACACCTTC. Its protein product is CASSQGRGRYYGYTF.

The rearrangement links TRBV28 to TRBJ2-7; maybe TRBD2 (5 bases). Germline V lookup: CDR1 MDHEN, CDR2 SYDVKM. There are 12 residues in the CDR3. V was shortened by 8 bases and J by 4 bases, with 12 bases between the two germline ends. The CDR3 coding sequence is TGTGCCAGCCAGAGAGGAGGATACGAGCAGTACTTC. Translated: CASQRGGYEQYF.

The rearrangement uses TRBV5-4 and TRBJ2-5; 8 nucleotides line up with TRBD2. V was clipped by 2 bases and J by 5 bases; unmatched bases: 11. Germline V gives CDR1 SGHNT, CDR2 YYREEE (reference sequence). The CDR3 is 16 amino acids. The CDR3 DNA is TGTGCCAGCAGCTTCGAGCGGGGGACCCGCCGGGAGACCCAGTACTTC. It codes for CASSFERGTRRETQYF.

The rearrangement joins TRBV4-2 to TRBJ2-7; 10 nucleotides line up with TRBD1. Germline-derived CDR1 and CDR2 are LGHNA and YNFKEQ. The CDR3 spans 14 residues. V trimming: 1 base; J trimming: 5 bases; junction bases outside the gene matches: 2. CDR3 sequence: CASSQGQGANEQYF. The CDR3 coding sequence is TGTGCCAGCAGCCAAGGACAGGGGGCTAACGAGCAGTACTTC.

CDR3 in amino acids: CASRLAGADRQYF. The CDR3, as DNA: TGTGCCAGCAGGCTAGCGGGGGCCGATCGTCAGTATTTT. The chain recombines TRBV7-8 with TRBJ2-3; 10 positions match TRBD2. This CDR3 spans 13 amino acids. V lost 6 bases to trimming and J lost 12 bases; unmatched junction nucleotides: 9. CDR1 and CDR2 (germline): SGHVS, FQNEAQ.

This chain links TRBV9 with TRBJ2-7; 9 bases match TRBD1. The CDR3 loop spans 15 amino acids. The germline V gene has CDR1 SGDLS and CDR2 YYNGEE. V lost 3 bases to trimming and J lost 2 bases; unmatched junction nucleotides: 6. The CDR3 loop reads CASSAGTGIAYEQYF. The CDR3 DNA sequence: TGTGCCAGCAGCGCAGGGACAGGGATAGCCTACGAGCAGTACTTC.

The V call is TRBV28, the J call TRBJ2-3, with D possibly TRBD2 on 6 matching bases. This CDR3 is built from 14 residues. Germline lookup yields CDR1 MDHEN and CDR2 SYDVKM. The ends were cut back, 6 bases at V and 2 bases at J, with 12 bases in the middle. The CDR3 DNA sequence: TGTGCCAGCAGCGGGAGCCTTCTCACAGATACGCAGTATTTT. Translation gives CASSGSLLTDTQYF. Supplemented by reference TRBV28 and TRBJ2-3, the full variable domain reads DVKVTQSSRYLVKRTGEKVFLECVQDMDHENMFWYRQDPGLGLRLIYFSYDVKMKEKGDIPEGYSVSREKKERFSLILESASTNQTSMYLCASSGSLLTDTQYFGPGTRLTVL.